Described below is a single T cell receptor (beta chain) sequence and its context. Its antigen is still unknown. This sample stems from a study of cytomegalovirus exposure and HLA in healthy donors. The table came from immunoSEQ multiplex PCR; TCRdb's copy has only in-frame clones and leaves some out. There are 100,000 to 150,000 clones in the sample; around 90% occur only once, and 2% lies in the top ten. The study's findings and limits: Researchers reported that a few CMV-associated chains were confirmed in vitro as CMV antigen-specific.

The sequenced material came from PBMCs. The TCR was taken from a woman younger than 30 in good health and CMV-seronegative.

The DNA for the CDR3 is TGTGCCAGCAGCTACCGAGCGGGAGTTTTCACAGATACGCAGTATTTT. Its translation: CASSYRAGVFTDTQYF. The chain uses TRBV13 and TRBJ2-3, with TRBD2 identical over 8 bases. V lost 4 bases to trimming and J lost 2 bases; unmatched junction nucleotides: 8. In germline, CDR1 is PRHDT, CDR2 FYEKMQ (reference sequence). This CDR3 has 16 residues.